The source of this T cell receptor (beta chain) is a study of blood T cells in healthy people across ages. Trimming cost V 7 bases and J 3 bases, with 18 bases left between them. There are 15 residues in the CDR3. In germline, CDR1 is LGHNT, CDR2 FRNRAP. A second PCR, run for about 7 to 11 cycles, used a sample-barcoded 5' primer plus a J-beta primer mix. TCRdb itself ran the 5' RACE reads through MiXCR, one entry per CDR3 protein. The sample contains about 940,000 distinct CDR3 sequences, roughly 52% of which appear only once. This TCR was sampled from a man aged 30 to 39 in good health. Sequenced sample: blood. This chain links TRBV12-5 with TRBJ1-2, with D perhaps matching TRBD1 (6 bases). The CDR3 nucleotides are TGTGCTAGTGCCGCCCCAGGCAGGGGAGACTATGGCTACACCTTC. Translating gives CASAAPGRGDYGYTF.